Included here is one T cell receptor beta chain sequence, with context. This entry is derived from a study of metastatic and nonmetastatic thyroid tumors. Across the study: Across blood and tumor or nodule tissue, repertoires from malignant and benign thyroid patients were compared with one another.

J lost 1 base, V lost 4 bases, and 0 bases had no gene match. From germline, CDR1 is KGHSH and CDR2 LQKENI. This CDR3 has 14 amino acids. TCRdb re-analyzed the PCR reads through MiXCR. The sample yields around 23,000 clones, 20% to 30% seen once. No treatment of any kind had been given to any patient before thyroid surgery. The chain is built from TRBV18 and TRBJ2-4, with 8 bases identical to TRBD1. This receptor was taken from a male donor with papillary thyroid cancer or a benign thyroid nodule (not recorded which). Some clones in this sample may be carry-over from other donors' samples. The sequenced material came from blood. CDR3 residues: CASSRQGAKNIQYF. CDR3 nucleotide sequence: TGTGCCAGCTCACGACAGGGGGCCAAAAACATTCAGTACTTC. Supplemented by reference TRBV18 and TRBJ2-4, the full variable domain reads NAGVMQNPRHLVRRRGQEARLRCSPMKGHSHVYWYRQLPEEGLKFMVYLQKENIIDESGMPKERFSAEFPKEGPSILRIQQVVRGDSAAYFCASSRQGAKNIQYFGAGTRLSVL.